This entry describes one T cell receptor (beta chain). This entry is derived from a study of blood T cell repertoires in COVID-19. Generated by immunoSEQ multiplex PCR, the TCRdb table keeps only in-frame clones and is missing some. The sample holds approximately 150,000 clones, around 79% seen once. V was cut by 5 bases and J by 6 bases, with 12 bases left in between. This CDR3 is 13 amino acids long. Germline CDR1 is LNHDA and CDR2 is SQIVND (reference sequence). This sequence originates from a woman in her sixties or seventies in a cohort exposed to, infected with or recovered from COVID-19 (not recorded which). The genes are TRBV19 and TRBJ2-3; maybe TRBD2 (5 bases). Sequencing was performed on PBMCs or T cells enriched from blood (not recorded which). CDR3 amino acids: CASSESAADTQYF. The CDR3 DNA reads as TGTGCCAGTAGTGAGTCAGCGGCCGATACGCAGTATTTT.